This is a list of T cell receptor beta chains from one sample in a study of blood T cell repertoires in COVID-19. The repertoire was sequenced with immunoSEQ multiplex PCR; TCRdb's copy has only in-frame clones and lacks some. The data show some 300,000 clones, about 90% seen once. The specimen was PBMCs or T cells enriched from blood (not recorded which). The receptors originated from a woman aged 25 to 39 who had recovered from COVID-19. Both conserved end residues are part of each CDR3. The order of the fields is D gene, V gene, CDR3 length, clone size, J gene, CDR3 DNA, CDR3 protein. D genes are given only for firm matches. Clone size appears in some rows only: once, few, many, or a class for an expanded clone.

-	TRBV9	14	-	TRBJ2-7	TGTGCCAGCAGCGTAGCCGTAGATCCCTACGAGCAGTACTTC	CASSVAVDPYEQYF
-	TRBV5-4	15	-	TRBJ1-2	TGTGCCAGCAGCTTGGAGGGGGAAAAAGCCTATGGCTACACCTTC	CASSLEGEKAYGYTF
-	TRBV6-2/TRBV6-3	14	-	TRBJ2-7	TGTGCCAGCAGCCAAACCGGGGTCGGAGGGGAGCAGTACTTC	CASSQTGVGGEQYF
TRBD1	TRBV25-1	15	-	TRBJ1-4	TGTGCCAGCAGTGAACGAGGGGGCGCTGGGGAAAAACTGTTTTTT	CASSERGGAGEKLFF
TRBD2	TRBV6-1	15	-	TRBJ2-7	TGTGCCAGCAGTGAATCGACTAGCGGGGCCTACGAGCAGTACTTC	CASSESTSGAYEQYF
-	TRBV18	13	few	TRBJ1-2	TGTGCCAGCTCACCGGGCAGATACTATGGCTACACCTTC	CASSPGRYYGYTF
-	TRBV29-1	16	-	TRBJ2-2	TGCAGCGTTGAATCACCCAGGGGCAGGGACACCGGGGAGCTGTTTTTT	CSVESPRGRDTGELFF
TRBD2	TRBV10-3	18	-	TRBJ2-1	TGTGCCATCAGTGAGACTAGGGGCCTAGCGGGGGGAGGCAATGAGCAGTTCTTC	CAISETRGLAGGGNEQFF
TRBD1	TRBV6-6	14	-	TRBJ1-6	TGTGCCAGCAGCCGGGACAGCAACTATTCACCCCTCCACTTT	CASSRDSNYSPLHF
TRBD1	TRBV28	14	once	TRBJ1-1	TGTGCCAGCAGTGAAACAGGGGTGAACACTGAAGCTTTCTTT	CASSETGVNTEAFF
TRBD1	TRBV28	17	-	TRBJ1-2	TGTGCCAGCAGGCCCCCCACAGGGGGCGCCGAAAACTATGGCTACACCTTC	CASRPPTGGAENYGYTF
-	TRBV9	13	-	TRBJ1-2	TGTGCCAGCAGCGTAGGGGGCTACTATGGCTACACCTTC	CASSVGGYYGYTF